This TCR beta chain came from a study of T cells in Graves' hyperthyroidism and ophthalmopathy. Study findings and constraints: A model of 13 V-J pairs discriminated ophthalmopathy from stable hyperthyroidism.

CDR3 size: 17 residues. The V gene's germline CDR1 is LNHDA and CDR2 SQIVND (reference sequence). Trimming took 5 bases from V and 0 from J; bases not matched to a gene: 12. What was amplified from RNA transcripts were TCR beta CDR3 regions. The study used the HTBI primer set for a first-round RT-PCR of the TCR CDR3. TCRdb ran MiXCR on the multiplex PCR reads and lists one entry per CDR3 protein. The sample has roughly 660,000 distinct CDR3 sequences, 15% to 20% seen once; the top ten hold roughly a sixth. When ophthalmopathy did not progress within 18 months, Graves' hyperthyroidism was considered stable. Each 10 ml fresh peripheral blood draw supplied the PBMCs. On this clonotype itself: Its antigen remains unknown.

The TCR comes from a man aged 50 to 60 with Graves' hyperthyroidism. Sequencing used blood. The chain combines TRBV19 with TRBJ1-1; 7 bases align to TRBD1. DNA of the CDR3: TGTGCCAGTAGTTTAACCCGGGACAGAGAAATGAACACTGAAGCTTTCTTT. Translation gives CASSLTRDREMNTEAFF.